Shown below are 4 T cell receptor beta chains from a single sample sequenced in a study of blood T cell repertoires in COVID-19. This table comes from immunoSEQ multiplex PCR, and its TCRdb copy is limited to in-frame clones, with some not included. The repertoire holds 200,000 to 250,000 clones, roughly 85% seen once, with roughly 10% in the top ten. Sequencing was performed on PBMCs or T cells enriched from blood (not recorded which). The origin of the receptors is a man aged 25 to 40 who had recovered from COVID-19.

V usage is TRBV3-1 (or the pseudogene TRBV3-2) and J usage is TRBJ2-2; 8 bases align to TRBD2. This CDR3 comprises 14 residues. Unmatched junction bases numbered 4, after V lost 4 bases and J lost 6 bases. Germline CDR1 is LGHDT and CDR2 is YNNKEL (reference sequence). CDR3 sequence reads: CASSLGTRAGELFF. DNA for the CDR3: TGTGCCAGCAGCCTCGGGACTAGGGCCGGGGAGCTGTTTTTT.

This chain uses TRBV5-4 with TRBJ2-1; 7 bases agree with TRBD2. The CDR3 has 15 residues. J lost 0 bases, V lost 3 bases, and 3 bases had no gene match. Germline-derived CDR1 and CDR2 are SGHNT and YYREEE (reference sequence). CDR3 nucleotides: TGTGCCAGCAGCTACGGGGGGAGCTCCTACAATGAGCAGTTCTTC. Translating gives CASSYGGSSYNEQFF. The full variable domain, with the rest looked up from reference TRBV5-4 and TRBJ2-1, is ETGVTQSPTHLIKTRGQQVTLRCSSQSGHNTVSWYQQALGQGPQFIFQYYREEENGRGNFPPRFSGLQFPNYSSELNVNALELDDSALYLCASSYGGSSYNEQFFGPGTRLTVL.

The rearrangement links TRBV18 to TRBJ2-5; tentatively, D is TRBD1 (6 bases). The CDR3 runs 15 residues. V was pared by 4 bases and J by 2 bases, with 14 bases between. Germline V gene sequence: CDR1 KGHSH, CDR2 LQKENI. This CDR3 is CASSRGQVGQETQYF. The CDR3 DNA reads TGTGCCAGCTCACGGGGACAAGTGGGACAAGAGACCCAGTACTTC.

The chain joins TRBV28 to TRBJ1-2, with a tentative D call TRBD1 (6 bases). The CDR3 is made up of 14 amino acids. V lost 2 bases, J lost 8 bases, and 15 bases lay in between. From germline, CDR1 is MDHEN and CDR2 SYDVKM. CDR3 in amino acids: CASSLMRPRGGYTF. Written as DNA, the CDR3 is TGTGCCAGCAGTTTAATGAGGCCCAGGGGAGGCTACACCTTC.